These T cell receptor beta chains were read from a single sample in a study of prognosis after radiotherapy for stage I lung cancer. One entry per CDR3 protein, called by TCRdb with MiXCR from the multiplex PCR reads. Here the sample spans around 51,000 distinct CDR3 sequences, over 30% being singletons. The source material was PBMCs, sampled before or after stereotactic body radiation therapy (not recorded which). The receptors shown here come from a donor of 50 years or more with non-small cell lung cancer. CDR3s include the opening cysteine and the closing phenylalanine or tryptophan. Fields, in order: CDR3 DNA, CDR3 protein, V gene, clone size, J gene, D gene. The D gene is left open where the match is weak. Clone size appears in some rows only: once, few, many, or a class for an expanded clone.

CDR3 DNA: TGTGCCTGGAGTCCTACGACAGGGAGCTACGAGCAGTACTTC; CDR3 protein: CAWSPTTGSYEQYF; V gene: TRBV30; clone size: medium-sized; J gene: TRBJ2-7; D gene: TRBD1
CDR3 DNA: TGTGCCAGCAGCTTATCAAGGGTAGAGACCCAGTACTTC; CDR3 protein: CASSLSRVETQYF; V gene: TRBV7-6; clone size: few; J gene: TRBJ2-5; D gene: NA
CDR3 DNA: TGTGCCAGCAGTTTATCGGCAACAACCTACGAGCAGTACTTC; CDR3 protein: CASSLSATTYEQYF; V gene: TRBV27; clone size: many; J gene: TRBJ2-7; D gene: NA
CDR3 DNA: TGTGCCAGCAGCTTATCGCAGGGGGCCTACGATCAGTACTTC; CDR3 protein: CASSLSQGAYDQYF; V gene: TRBV7-9; clone size: NA; J gene: TRBJ2-7; D gene: TRBD1
CDR3 DNA: TGCAGTGCTAGAGAGGGGGACTACCGGAACACCGGGGAGCTGTTTTTT; CDR3 protein: CSAREGDYRNTGELFF; V gene: TRBV20-1; clone size: many; J gene: TRBJ2-2; D gene: TRBD2
CDR3 DNA: TGTGCCAGCAGTTATAGAGTTCGCAGGGGTCTGAGCAATCAGCCCCAGCATTTT; CDR3 protein: CASSYRVRRGLSNQPQHF; V gene: TRBV6-5; clone size: few; J gene: TRBJ1-5; D gene: NA
CDR3 DNA: TGTGCCAGCAGCTTTCTATCGGATCTCACCGGGGAGCTGGTTTTT; CDR3 protein: CASSFLSDLTGELVF; V gene: TRBV7-9; clone size: NA; J gene: TRBJ2-2; D gene: NA
CDR3 DNA: TGTGCCAGTACCCTCGTCAGGGAGAGGAACTATGGCTACACCTTC; CDR3 protein: CASTLVRERNYGYTF; V gene: TRBV6-1; clone size: many; J gene: TRBJ1-2; D gene: NA
CDR3 DNA: TGTGCCAGCAGCCAGACCACGGGCGGCACCGGGGAGCTGTTTTTT; CDR3 protein: CASSQTTGGTGELFF; V gene: TRBV14; clone size: many; J gene: TRBJ2-2; D gene: NA
CDR3 DNA: TGTGCCAGCAGCCTCGTAGGGAGCGACACAGTCGATGAGCAGTTCTTC; CDR3 protein: CASSLVGSDTVDEQFF; V gene: TRBV11-2; clone size: many; J gene: TRBJ2-1; D gene: NA
CDR3 DNA: TGTGCCAGCAGTCCTACCCTGGGCTGGAGAGTCACAGATACGCAGTATTTT; CDR3 protein: CASSPTLGWRVTDTQYF; V gene: TRBV28; clone size: NA; J gene: TRBJ2-3; D gene: NA
CDR3 DNA: TGTGCCAGCAGCTTCAAGCGGGAGTCCGTCTACGAGCAGTACTTC; CDR3 protein: CASSFKRESVYEQYF; V gene: TRBV7-2; clone size: many; J gene: TRBJ2-7; D gene: TRBD2
CDR3 DNA: TGTGCCAGCAGCGGAGCGGGAGCCTGTTCCTCCACAGATACGCAGTATTTT; CDR3 protein: CASSGAGACSSTDTQYF; V gene: TRBV11-3; clone size: once; J gene: TRBJ2-3; D gene: TRBD2
CDR3 DNA: TGTGCCATCACCTGGGAGGCTAACACCGGGGAGCTGTTTTTT; CDR3 protein: CAITWEANTGELFF; V gene: TRBV10-3; clone size: NA; J gene: TRBJ2-2; D gene: NA
CDR3 DNA: TGTGCCAGCAGCCCTTTAGGGACGAACACTGAAGCTTTCTTT; CDR3 protein: CASSPLGTNTEAFF; V gene: TRBV12-3/TRBV12-4; clone size: many; J gene: TRBJ1-1; D gene: NA
CDR3 DNA: TGCGCCAGCAGCGTATACTTACAGGGGGCTGCGGGCGGGGAGCTGTTTTTT; CDR3 protein: CASSVYLQGAAGGELFF; V gene: TRBV4-3; clone size: many; J gene: TRBJ2-2; D gene: TRBD1
CDR3 DNA: TGTGCCAGCAGCTTAGTTTACAATGAGCAGTTCTTC; CDR3 protein: CASSLVYNEQFF; V gene: TRBV7-2; clone size: many; J gene: TRBJ2-1; D gene: NA
CDR3 DNA: TGTGCCAGCAGCGAAAGACAGGGCGGAGACGGGTCCTACAATGAGCAGTTCTTC; CDR3 protein: CASSERQGGDGSYNEQFF; V gene: TRBV7-9; clone size: many; J gene: TRBJ2-1; D gene: TRBD1
CDR3 DNA: TGTGCCAGCAGCTTAATGGCCACCGGGGAGCTGTTTTTT; CDR3 protein: CASSLMATGELFF; V gene: TRBV7-9; clone size: NA; J gene: TRBJ2-2; D gene: NA
CDR3 DNA: TGCGCCAGCTCCCGGGGCCAGGGGGCGCTGGAGCAGTACTTC; CDR3 protein: CASSRGQGALEQYF; V gene: TRBV10-2; clone size: many; J gene: TRBJ2-7; D gene: TRBD1
CDR3 DNA: TGTGCCAGCAGTTACTCTGGGCGCGGGAGCAATCAGCCCCAGCATTTT; CDR3 protein: CASSYSGRGSNQPQHF; V gene: TRBV6-5; clone size: many; J gene: TRBJ1-5; D gene: NA
CDR3 DNA: TGTGCCACCAGCAGGACTAGCGTTAGATTTGAGGATAATGAGCAGTTCTTC; CDR3 protein: CATSRTSVRFEDNEQFF; V gene: TRBV15; clone size: NA; J gene: TRBJ2-1; D gene: TRBD2
CDR3 DNA: TGTGCCAGCCAGGGGTACCAAGAGACCCAGTACTTC; CDR3 protein: CASQGYQETQYF; V gene: TRBV6-1; clone size: many; J gene: TRBJ2-5; D gene: NA
CDR3 DNA: TGTGCCACCAGTGATCCTTCTAGGACAGGGTACGGGGAGCTGTTTTTT; CDR3 protein: CATSDPSRTGYGELFF; V gene: TRBV24-1; clone size: many; J gene: TRBJ2-2; D gene: TRBD1
CDR3 DNA: TGTGCCAGCAGTTTAAGGGTAGCGGGGAGCCATGAGCAGTTCTTC; CDR3 protein: CASSLRVAGSHEQFF; V gene: TRBV12-3/TRBV12-4; clone size: many; J gene: TRBJ2-1; D gene: TRBD2
CDR3 DNA: TGTGCCAGCACCCTAGCGGGGTTTGGCACCGGGGAGCTGTTTTTT; CDR3 protein: CASTLAGFGTGELFF; V gene: TRBV27; clone size: many; J gene: TRBJ2-2; D gene: TRBD2
CDR3 DNA: TGTGCCAGCAGGGGGACAGCCTACTCCTACGAGCAGTACTTC; CDR3 protein: CASRGTAYSYEQYF; V gene: TRBV27; clone size: medium-sized; J gene: TRBJ2-7; D gene: TRBD1
CDR3 DNA: TGCGCCAGCAGCTTGCAGGGACCCCTCTACGAGCAGTACTTC; CDR3 protein: CASSLQGPLYEQYF; V gene: TRBV5-1; clone size: many; J gene: TRBJ2-7; D gene: NA
CDR3 DNA: TGTGCCAGCAGTGACCCGCCCGAGTGGTCAGGTTCCAACGTCCTGACTTTC; CDR3 protein: CASSDPPEWSGSNVLTF; V gene: TRBV6-1; clone size: NA; J gene: TRBJ2-6; D gene: NA
CDR3 DNA: TGTGCCAGCAGCTTGCCTAACTATGGCTACACCTTC; CDR3 protein: CASSLPNYGYTF; V gene: TRBV7-2; clone size: many; J gene: TRBJ1-2; D gene: NA
CDR3 DNA: TGTGCCAGCAGTTACCGAGGGGGCTACGCCGGGGAGCTGTTTTTT; CDR3 protein: CASSYRGGYAGELFF; V gene: TRBV6-2/TRBV6-3; clone size: many; J gene: TRBJ2-2; D gene: TRBD1
CDR3 DNA: TGTGCTAGTGGTTTGGCCCCGTCGACAGAGATTAATCAGCCCCAGCATTTT; CDR3 protein: CASGLAPSTEINQPQHF; V gene: TRBV12-5; clone size: many; J gene: TRBJ1-5; D gene: NA
CDR3 DNA: TGTGCCAGCAGCCAGGACAGGGGGGCTTCCCACGAGCAGTACTTC; CDR3 protein: CASSQDRGASHEQYF; V gene: TRBV4-2; clone size: many; J gene: TRBJ2-7; D gene: TRBD1
CDR3 DNA: TGCAGTGCTAGAGGAGGGACAGGGGTCCTAAGTGAGCAGTTCTTC; CDR3 protein: CSARGGTGVLSEQFF; V gene: TRBV20-1; clone size: many; J gene: TRBJ2-1; D gene: TRBD1
CDR3 DNA: TGTGCCAGCAGCTTGTGGGACTCTGGGGCCAACGTCCTGACTTTC; CDR3 protein: CASSLWDSGANVLTF; V gene: TRBV5-6; clone size: many; J gene: TRBJ2-6; D gene: NA
CDR3 DNA: TGTGCCAGCAGCTCCGCCGGGACTAGCGTGAATGAGCAGTTCTTC; CDR3 protein: CASSSAGTSVNEQFF; V gene: TRBV7-3; clone size: many; J gene: TRBJ2-1; D gene: TRBD2
CDR3 DNA: TGTGCCAGCAGCCCGCGTGTGACAAGCGACGAGCAGTACTTC; CDR3 protein: CASSPRVTSDEQYF; V gene: TRBV27; clone size: once; J gene: TRBJ2-7; D gene: NA
CDR3 DNA: TGTGCCAGCAGCTTCCGGGACATGGGGACCGGGGAGCTGTTTTTT; CDR3 protein: CASSFRDMGTGELFF; V gene: TRBV7-9; clone size: many; J gene: TRBJ2-2; D gene: NA
CDR3 DNA: TGCGCCAGCACCTCCGGGAACGGCGGAAACACTGAAGCTTTCTTT; CDR3 protein: CASTSGNGGNTEAFF; V gene: TRBV5-1; clone size: many; J gene: TRBJ1-1; D gene: NA
CDR3 DNA: TGTGCCAGCTCACCACCTATTAGTTTAGGGGGTGGAGGCACTGAAGCTTTCTTT; CDR3 protein: CASSPPISLGGGGTEAFF; V gene: TRBV18; clone size: many; J gene: TRBJ1-1; D gene: NA
CDR3 DNA: TGTGCCAGCAGCGAACAGCTGAACACTGAAGCTTTCTTT; CDR3 protein: CASSEQLNTEAFF; V gene: TRBV7-2; clone size: many; J gene: TRBJ1-1; D gene: NA
CDR3 DNA: TGTGCCAGCCGGTGGGCTCGGAGCAATCAGCCCCAGCATTTT; CDR3 protein: CASRWARSNQPQHF; V gene: TRBV19; clone size: many; J gene: TRBJ1-5; D gene: NA
CDR3 DNA: TGTGCCAGCAGACAGGGCCTTATGTACTTC; CDR3 protein: CASRQGLMYF; V gene: TRBV6-1; clone size: once; J gene: TRBJ2-5; D gene: NA
CDR3 DNA: TGTGCCAGTAGTAGGGACAGGGGCGGTCAGCCCCAGCATTTT; CDR3 protein: CASSRDRGGQPQHF; V gene: TRBV19; clone size: many; J gene: TRBJ1-5; D gene: TRBD1
CDR3 DNA: TGTGCCTGGAGTTCTGGGGTCACCGGGGAGCTGTTTTTT; CDR3 protein: CAWSSGVTGELFF; V gene: TRBV30; clone size: few; J gene: TRBJ2-2; D gene: NA
CDR3 DNA: TGTGCCTCTTGTCAGGGGGTGAACACTGAAGCTTTCTTT; CDR3 protein: CASCQGVNTEAFF; V gene: TRBV12-3/TRBV12-4; clone size: many; J gene: TRBJ1-1; D gene: TRBD1
CDR3 DNA: TGTGCCAGCAGCACAACAGCGAACACTGAAGCTTTCTTT; CDR3 protein: CASSTTANTEAFF; V gene: TRBV9; clone size: many; J gene: TRBJ1-1; D gene: NA
CDR3 DNA: TGTGCCAGCAGCTCATCCAGAGGGCCGGTGGGGACCGGGGAGCTGTTTTTT; CDR3 protein: CASSSSRGPVGTGELFF; V gene: TRBV7-8; clone size: NA; J gene: TRBJ2-2; D gene: NA
CDR3 DNA: TGTGCCAGCAGTTCGGGGGCCAATTCACCCCTCCACTTT; CDR3 protein: CASSSGANSPLHF; V gene: TRBV2; clone size: many; J gene: TRBJ1-6; D gene: NA
CDR3 DNA: TGCAGTGCTAGGGGCCAGATAATTATCGACGAGCAGTACTTC; CDR3 protein: CSARGQIIIDEQYF; V gene: TRBV20-1; clone size: many; J gene: TRBJ2-7; D gene: NA
CDR3 DNA: TGTGCCAGCAGCCCGATTCGTGAAGGGAGCGGGAGGACTAGCACAGATACGCAGTATTTT; CDR3 protein: CASSPIREGSGRTSTDTQYF; V gene: TRBV3-2; clone size: many; J gene: TRBJ2-3; D gene: NA
CDR3 DNA: TGTGCCAGCAGTGCCCGACTAGCGGGGACCGGGGAGCTGTTTTTT; CDR3 protein: CASSARLAGTGELFF; V gene: TRBV12-3/TRBV12-4; clone size: many; J gene: TRBJ2-2; D gene: TRBD2
CDR3 DNA: TGTGCCAGCAGGAGGACTAGCGGGAGTGTAGAGACCCAGTACTTC; CDR3 protein: CASRRTSGSVETQYF; V gene: TRBV7-2; clone size: many; J gene: TRBJ2-5; D gene: TRBD2
CDR3 DNA: TGCGCCAGCAGCTTGTATGGGACACGTCAAGAGACCCAGTACTTC; CDR3 protein: CASSLYGTRQETQYF; V gene: TRBV5-1; clone size: many; J gene: TRBJ2-5; D gene: NA
CDR3 DNA: TGTGCCAGCAGCCTTCACAATCGGACCCTTCGGAACACTGAAGCTTTCTTT; CDR3 protein: CASSLHNRTLRNTEAFF; V gene: TRBV3-2; clone size: NA; J gene: TRBJ1-1; D gene: NA